The 32 T cell receptor beta chains below all came from one sample that was sequenced in a study of radiation and T cells in renal cell carcinoma. Only in-frame clones appear in the TCRdb table, and some are missing; sequencing was by immunoSEQ multiplex PCR. In the table there are roughly 58,000 clones, 60% to 85% of which are singletons. Time point specified: blood 4 weeks post-SBRT, at nephrectomy. Treatment here: 15 Gy SBRT to primary tumor, nephrectomy 4 weeks later. The starting material was blood, obtained from a patient whose treatment included radiotherapy and nephrectomy. The origin of the receptors is a man aged 55 to 70 with renal cell carcinoma.

The genes are TRBV6-4 and TRBJ1-1; D call uncertain. Trimming stripped 9 bases from V and 1 base from J, with 21 bases between. CDR3 length: 16 amino acids. Germline CDR1 reads MRHNA; CDR2 reads SNTAGT. The CDR3 loop reads CASRPPGKGGNTEAFF. The CDR3 DNA reads as TGTGCCAGTCGGCCCCCGGGTAAGGGTGGGAACACTGAAGCTTTCTTT.

The chain combines TRBV30 with TRBJ2-3; 10 nucleotides agree with TRBD1. V trimming: 3 bases; J trimming: 4 bases; junction bases outside the gene matches: 7. In germline, CDR1 is GTSNPN, CDR2 SVGIG (reference sequence). This CDR3 is built from 15 residues. CDR3 loop: CAWRPGQGYPDTQYF. The CDR3 coding sequence is TGTGCCTGGAGGCCGGGACAGGGGTACCCAGATACGCAGTATTTT.

This clone occurred once. V is TRBV10-3 and J is TRBJ2-1; tentatively, D is TRBD2 (6 bases). This CDR3 has 16 amino acids. Germline V gives CDR1 ENHRY, CDR2 SYGVKD. Trimming pared 6 bases from V and 7 bases from J, leaving 22 bases between. The CDR3 DNA follows: TGTGCCATCAGCTTAACATCTTCTTCCGGGACTAATGAGCAGTTCTTC. As protein: CAISLTSSSGTNEQFF.

The chain couples TRBV5-1 to TRBJ1-1; D possibly corresponds to TRBD1 (5 bases). V lost 7 bases to trimming and J lost 4 bases, with 20 bases between them. CDR3 length equals 15 residues. Germline V CDR1 and CDR2: SGHRS, YFSETQ. CDR3: CASQTVRGPRTEAFF. The CDR3 DNA reads TGCGCCAGCCAGACTGTACGGGGCCCCCGCACTGAAGCTTTCTTT.

This clone was recorded only once. V usage is TRBV6-4 and J usage is TRBJ2-3; D tentatively fits TRBD1 or TRBD2 (5 bases each). V was clipped by 5 bases and J by 1 base, with 10 bases between them. This CDR3 region has 14 residues. In germline, CDR1 is MRHNA, CDR2 SNTAGT. CDR3 sequence (DNA): TGTGCCAGCAGTCGGGACGGAGGCACAGATACGCAGTATTTT. The encoded protein is CASSRDGGTDTQYF.

The V gene is TRBV19, the J gene TRBJ1-1; no firm D call. The germline V gene encodes CDR1 LNHDA and CDR2 SQIVND (reference sequence). The CDR3 covers 16 residues. V dropped 3 bases and J dropped 1 base, with 15 bases sitting between them. The CDR3 nucleotides read TGTGCCAGTAGTATTCGGTTAAACCCAAGGAACACTGAAGCTTTCTTT. As protein: CASSIRLNPRNTEAFF.

V gene TRBV7-2 combines with J gene TRBJ2-5; the match to TRBD2 covers 8 bases. CDR1 is SGHTA, CDR2 FQGNSA, per germline. This CDR3 is built from 15 residues. The J segment lost 3 bases and the V segment lost 5 bases, leaving 8 bases of the junction unmatched. For the CDR3, the DNA is TGTGCCAGCAGCACCAGCGGGGGCCTGAAAGAGACCCAGTACTTC. Amino acids: CASSTSGGLKETQYF.

V usage is TRBV30 and J usage is TRBJ1-5; D unresolved. V lost 3 bases and J 6 bases, leaving 18 bases between the germline ends. CDR1 GTSNPN and CDR2 SVGIG come from the germline V gene (reference sequence). The length of the CDR3 is 15 residues. The CDR3 DNA is TGTGCCTGGAGCCCGGGTTCGGGCATCAGTCAGCCCCAGCATTTT. It specifies CAWSPGSGISQPQHF. The whole variable domain, filled in from reference TRBV30 and TRBJ1-5, reads SQTIHQWPATLVQPVGSPLSLECTVEGTSNPNLYWYRQAAGRGLQLLFYSVGIGQISSEVPQNLSASRPQDRQFILSSKKLLLSDSGFYLCAWSPGSGISQPQHFGDGTRLSIL.

The genes are TRBV10-3 and TRBJ2-5, with 9 nucleotides matching TRBD1. There are 17 residues in the CDR3. Germline V gives CDR1 ENHRY, CDR2 SYGVKD. Unmatched junction bases numbered 13, after V lost 3 bases and J lost 5 bases. The CDR3 protein is CAISDDGTGRTRETQYF. In DNA, the CDR3 is TGTGCCATCAGTGATGATGGGACAGGGCGGACCAGGGAGACCCAGTACTTC.

The chain uses TRBV4-3 and TRBJ2-1, with 7 bases that match TRBD1. The CDR3 spans 14 residues. Germline values: CDR1 LGHNA, CDR2 YSLEER. V was pared by 1 base and J by 10 bases, with 7 bases of the junction left unmatched. The CDR3 spells CASSQGQGDREQFF. Written as DNA, the CDR3 is TGCGCCAGCAGCCAAGGGCAGGGGGATCGAGAGCAGTTCTTC.

The rearrangement joins TRBV10-2 to TRBJ1-5; TRBD1 agrees at 9 bases. CDR1 and CDR2 (germline): WSHSY, SAAADI. The V and J ends lost 6 bases and 4 bases, in that order; junction bases with no gene match: 4. The CDR3 has 14 residues. CDR3: CASSLTGGNQPQHF. The CDR3 DNA reads TGCGCCAGCAGCTTGACAGGGGGGAATCAGCCCCAGCATTTT.

J is TRBJ2-5 and V is TRBV25-1; D is ambiguous. Looked up from germline, CDR1 is MGHDK and CDR2 is SYGVNS. The CDR3 consists of 13 residues. V dropped 2 bases and J dropped 4 bases, with 8 bases sitting between them. CDR3 region: CASSEGTVETQYF. The CDR3 nucleotides read TGTGCCAGCAGTGAAGGCACGGTAGAGACCCAGTACTTC. The full variable domain, its missing parts supplied by reference TRBV25-1 and TRBJ2-5, is EADIYQTPRYLVIGTGKKITLECSQTMGHDKMYWYQQDPGMELHLIHYSYGVNSTEKGDLSSESTVSRIRTEHFPLTLESARPSHTSQYLCASSEGTVETQYFGPGTRLLVL.

V usage is TRBV30 and J usage is TRBJ1-2; D gene uncertain. V lost 2 bases and J 4 bases, leaving 11 bases between the germline ends. This CDR3 has 13 residues. The germline CDR1 and CDR2 sequences are GTSNPN and SVGIG (reference sequence). CDR3 region: CAWSRERVYGYTF. DNA for the CDR3: TGTGCCTGGAGTAGGGAAAGGGTCTATGGCTACACCTTC. The full variable domain, with the rest looked up from reference TRBV30 and TRBJ1-2, is SQTIHQWPATLVQPVGSPLSLECTVEGTSNPNLYWYRQAAGRGLQLLFYSVGIGQISSEVPQNLSASRPQDRQFILSSKKLLLSDSGFYLCAWSRERVYGYTFGSGTRLTVV.

This clone was picked up one time. The chain recombines TRBV4-3 with TRBJ2-7, with D perhaps matching TRBD2 (5 bases). V was clipped by 4 bases and J by 6 bases, with 16 bases between them. The CDR3 loop spans 14 amino acids. Germline-derived CDR1 and CDR2 are LGHNA and YSLEER. The CDR3 nucleotides are TGCGCCAGCAGCCTACAGCCCGGGGTAGGCGAGCAGTACTTC. This encodes CASSLQPGVGEQYF.

The chain carries TRBV25-1 and TRBJ2-2; D could derive from TRBD1 or TRBD2 (5 bases each). Germline CDR1 MGHDK, CDR2 SYGVNS. V was pared by 1 base and J by 5 bases, with 14 bases between. The CDR3 sequence is 16 residues long. In DNA form, the CDR3 reads TGTGCCAGCAGTGAATTTGAGGGATGGGGGACCGGGGAGCTGTTTTTT. It codes for CASSEFEGWGTGELFF.

J is TRBJ1-5 and V is TRBV5-1; D might be TRBD1 (5 bases). V was cut by 0 bases and J by 7 bases, with 11 bases left in between. The CDR3 length is 14 residues. Germline V gene lookup returns CDR1 SGHRS and CDR2 YFSETQ. The CDR3 is CASSLDGGRQPQHF. CDR3 in DNA: TGCGCCAGCAGCTTGGACGGGGGACGGCAGCCCCAGCATTTT.

About this clone: One junction end disagrees with the germline gene, perhaps due to a read error. V and J are TRBV7-2 and TRBJ1-2, with 7 nucleotides matching TRBD1. CDR3 length: 16 residues. CDR1 is SGHTA and CDR2 is FQGNSA in the germline V gene. DNA for the CDR3: TGTGCCAACAGCTTAGGGGGGACAGCCACTAACTATGGCTACACCTTC. This encodes CANSLGGTATNYGYTF.

The chain recombines TRBV5-1 with TRBJ2-3; D is uncertain. Germline V gene sequence: CDR1 SGHRS, CDR2 YFSETQ. V lost 0 bases, J lost 2 bases, and 4 bases lay in between. The CDR3 runs 13 residues. The CDR3 spells CASSLGLTDTQYF. DNA of the CDR3: TGCGCCAGCAGCTTGGGACTCACAGATACGCAGTATTTT.

The genes are TRBV27 and TRBJ2-1; D is possibly TRBD1 (6 bases). Germline V gene sequence: CDR1 MNHEY, CDR2 SMNVEV (reference sequence). Trimming left V 7 bases short and J 9 bases short, with 16 bases between. This CDR3 is built from 13 residues. The CDR3 DNA sequence: TGTGCCAGCACCAAACAGGGAATCGGTGAGCAGTTCTTC. Translation: CASTKQGIGEQFF.

The chain links TRBV7-9 to TRBJ1-2; D ambiguous. The CDR3 runs to 15 residues. V was clipped by 4 bases and J by 8 bases, with 20 bases between them. Germline CDR1 SEHNR, CDR2 FQNEAQ (reference sequence). CDR3 in amino acids: CASSSSTLQRAGYTF. Written as DNA, the CDR3 is TGTGCCAGCAGCTCCTCAACTCTACAACGAGCAGGCTACACCTTC.

The CDR3 DNA follows: TGTGCCACCAGCAGAGGGGCGACTAGCGGGGGGTTTCGGTTCTTC. Residues: CATSRGATSGGFRFF. The chain carries TRBV15 and TRBJ2-1; 13 nucleotides align to TRBD2. J lost 15 bases, V lost 1 base, and 9 bases had no gene match. The germline CDR1 and CDR2 sequences are LNHNV and YYDKDF (reference sequence). CDR3 length: 15 residues.

The sample holds one count of this clone. This chain connects TRBV7-9 to TRBJ2-1; D uncertain. Germline CDR1 reads SEHNR; CDR2 reads FQNEAQ (reference sequence). CDR3 length: 10 residues. Trimming stripped 1 base from V and 8 bases from J, with 0 bases between. DNA of the CDR3: TGTGCCAGCAGCTTAGATGAGCAGTTCTTC. Translation gives CASSLDEQFF. The variable domain in full, with the rest retrieved from reference TRBV7-9 and TRBJ2-1, is DTGVSQNPRHKITKRGQNVTFRCDPISEHNRLYWYRQTLGQGPEFLTYFQNEAQLEKSRLLSDRFSAERPKGSFSTLEIQRTEQGDSAMYLCASSLDEQFFGPGTRLTVL.

This clone was detected once. The V gene is TRBV2, the J gene TRBJ2-1, with 9 bases identical to TRBD1. This CDR3 has 14 amino acids. V dropped 1 base and J dropped 9; count of bases not matched to a gene: 4. Germline V gene lookup returns CDR1 SNHLY and CDR2 FYNNEI. CDR3 DNA sequence: TGTGCCAGCAGTGAAGGGACAGGGGTCCGTGAGCAGTTCTTC. This translates into CASSEGTGVREQFF. The whole variable domain, remainder taken from reference TRBV2 and TRBJ2-1, is EPEVTQTPSHQVTQMGQEVILRCVPISNHLYFYWYRQILGQKVEFLVSFYNNEISEKSEIFDDQFSVERPDGSNFTLKIRSTKLEDSAMYFCASSEGTGVREQFFGPGTRLTVL.

The rearrangement links TRBV13 to TRBJ2-2, with a weak D call TRBD2 (5 bases). The germline gives CDR1 PRHDT, CDR2 FYEKMQ (reference sequence). The V end lost 0 bases, the J end lost 5 bases, and 13 bases lay between the germline ends. CDR3 length: 16 residues. CDR3 region: CASSLGLQGGTGELFF. CDR3 nucleotides: TGTGCCAGCAGCTTAGGCCTTCAAGGCGGGACCGGGGAGCTGTTTTTT.

This chain connects TRBV18 to TRBJ2-7; 11 nucleotides agree with TRBD1. Germline V gene data show CDR1 as KGHSH and CDR2 as LQKENI. This CDR3 region has 16 residues. The J segment lost 6 bases and the V segment lost 1 base, leaving 8 bases of the junction unmatched. The CDR3 loop is CASSPQSGQGATEQYV. DNA for the CDR3: TGTGCCAGCTCACCACAATCCGGACAGGGGGCAACCGAGCAGTACGTC.

V and J are TRBV30 and TRBJ2-3; D not certain. The CDR3 contains 13 residues. Trimming stripped 3 bases from V and 0 bases from J, with 7 bases between. Germline V lookup: CDR1 GTSNPN, CDR2 SVGIG (reference sequence). The CDR3, as DNA: TGTGCCTGGAGCACGTCTAGCACAGATACGCAGTATTTT. Protein sequence: CAWSTSSTDTQYF.

The V call is TRBV23-1, the J call TRBJ1-3, with D unresolved. TRBV23-1 is annotated as an ORF whose role is uncertain. The CDR3 consists of 17 residues. Trimming removed 0 bases from V and 2 bases from J, with 14 bases in between. The CDR3 is CASSQSMRNLAGNTIYF. CDR3 nucleotides: TGCGCCAGCAGTCAATCGATGCGGAATTTAGCTGGAAACACCATATATTTT.

This clone was seen a few times. The chain combines TRBV19 with TRBJ1-5; D is undetermined. The germline gives CDR1 LNHDA, CDR2 SQIVND (reference sequence). This CDR3 has 13 residues. Trimming shortened V by 5 bases and J by 1 base, and 6 bases separated the two germline ends. This chain's CDR3 is CASSAQSNQPQHF. As DNA, the CDR3 is TGTGCCAGTAGTGCCCAGAGCAATCAGCCCCAGCATTTT.

This chain's CDR3 is CASSEFVGKVYGYTF. In DNA form, the CDR3 reads TGTGCCAGCAGTGAATTTGTCGGAAAAGTTTATGGCTACACCTTC. J is TRBJ1-2 and V is TRBV25-1; no definite D call. Germline CDR1 reads MGHDK; CDR2 reads SYGVNS. Trimming shortened V by 1 base and J by 5 bases, and 14 bases separated the two germline ends. This CDR3 comprises 15 residues.

V is TRBV5-6 and J is TRBJ2-5, with 9 bases that match TRBD1. TRBJ2-7 matches the DNA end more closely, so the J call is doubtful. This CDR3 has 15 amino acids. Germline CDR1 reads SGHDT; CDR2 reads YYEEEE. The CDR3 sequence: CASSFPGQGLYEQYF. The CDR3 nucleotides read TGTGCCAGCAGCTTCCCGGGACAGGGCCTCTACGAGCAGTACTTC.

This chain uses TRBV7-3 with TRBJ2-1; 11 bases line up with TRBD2. V was pared by 3 bases and J by 4 bases, with 2 bases of the junction left unmatched. The germline gives CDR1 SGHTA, CDR2 FQGTGA. The CDR3 runs 15 residues. The DNA for the CDR3 is TGTGCCAGCAGCTTGACTAGCGGGATATACAATGAGCAGTTCTTC. Translation gives CASSLTSGIYNEQFF.

This rearrangement joins TRBV5-1 to TRBJ1-1; TRBD1 might be the D (5 bases). The CDR3 extends over 14 amino acids. The V and J ends lost 1 base and 7 bases respectively, with 14 bases between them. Germline V gene data show CDR1 as SGHRS and CDR2 as YFSETQ. CDR3 DNA: TGCGCCAGCAGCTTGAGCTGGGGGGGTGATGAAGCTTTCTTT. Translated: CASSLSWGGDEAFF.